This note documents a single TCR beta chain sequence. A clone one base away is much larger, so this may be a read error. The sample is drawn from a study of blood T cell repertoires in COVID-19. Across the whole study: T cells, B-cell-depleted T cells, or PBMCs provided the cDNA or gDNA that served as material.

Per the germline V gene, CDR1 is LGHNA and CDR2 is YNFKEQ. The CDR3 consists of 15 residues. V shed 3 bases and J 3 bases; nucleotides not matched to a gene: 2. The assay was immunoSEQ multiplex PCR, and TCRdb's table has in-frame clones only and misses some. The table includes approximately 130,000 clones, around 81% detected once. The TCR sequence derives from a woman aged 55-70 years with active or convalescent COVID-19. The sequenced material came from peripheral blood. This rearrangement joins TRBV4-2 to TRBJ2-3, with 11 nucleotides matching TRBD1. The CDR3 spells CASSQGQGGTDTQYF. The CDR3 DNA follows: TGTGCCAGCAGCCAGGGACAGGGGGGGACAGATACGCAGTATTTT.